These 11 T cell receptor beta chains share one sample of origin, sequenced in a study of T cell responses to AZD1222 COVID-19 vaccine. The method was immunoSEQ multiplex PCR; TCRdb's version includes in-frame clones alone and lacks a portion of them. The data contain approximately 110,000 clones, around 90% of them seen just once; the ten biggest clones take up 4% to 5%. Sequenced material: peripheral blood, taken on day 0 of AZD1222 vaccination. These receptors originate from an adult in good health.

The J gene is TRBJ1-6, the V gene TRBV5-1; the D is unclear. This CDR3 contains 14 residues. The ends were cut back, 2 bases at V and 5 bases at J, with 8 bases in the middle. Germline V gene sequence: CDR1 SGHRS, CDR2 YFSETQ. CDR3 in amino acids: CASSLQPDNSPLHF. The CDR3 DNA reads TGCGCCAGCAGCTTACAGCCAGATAATTCACCCCTCCACTTT.

The chain is built from TRBV6-2 or TRBV6-3 and TRBJ1-6; D is undetermined. The CDR3 runs to 13 residues. The ends were cut back, 3 bases at V and 8 bases at J, with 8 bases in the middle. Germline loops: CDR1 MNHEY, CDR2 SVGEGT. CDR3 region: CASSYYGDSPLHF. Written as DNA, the CDR3 is TGTGCCAGCAGTTATTATGGGGATTCACCCCTCCACTTT.

The V and J genes are TRBV6-2 or TRBV6-3 and TRBJ2-4, with 7 bases lining up with TRBD2. Germline CDR1 MNHEY, CDR2 SVGEGT. The CDR3 runs to 16 residues. The V segment lost 7 bases and the J segment 0 bases; nucleotides outside the gene matches: 9. CDR3 in DNA: TGTGCCAGCAACCCGGGAGGTTACTTAGCCAAAAACATTCAGTACTTC. Translating gives CASNPGGYLAKNIQYF.

The chain combines TRBV28 with TRBJ1-4; D possibly corresponds to TRBD1 (5 bases). Germline values: CDR1 MDHEN, CDR2 SYDVKM. This CDR3 contains 15 residues. Trimming stripped 3 bases from V and 5 bases from J, with 13 bases between. In DNA form, the CDR3 reads TGTGCCAGCAGTTTCCGGGGGGGAGGGAATGAAAAACTGTTTTTT. It codes for CASSFRGGGNEKLFF.

CDR3 DNA: TGTGCCAGCAGCTTGGGATTGCCACACACAGATACGCAGTATTTT. Translation gives CASSLGLPHTDTQYF. The rearrangement links TRBV5-4 to TRBJ2-3; D gene ambiguous. The ends were cut back, 0 bases at V and 2 bases at J, with 10 bases in the middle. This CDR3 contains 15 residues. The germline V gene has CDR1 SGHNT and CDR2 YYREEE (reference sequence).

The J gene is TRBJ2-5, the V gene TRBV6-2 or TRBV6-3; possible D gene TRBD1, 6 bases. Germline V gene sequence: CDR1 MNHEY, CDR2 SVGEGT. The V and J ends lost 2 bases and 4 bases respectively, with 17 bases between them. The CDR3 loop spans 16 amino acids. DNA for the CDR3: TGTGCCAGCAGTTACCAACGCTTCAGGGGTGGAGAGACCCAGTACTTC. This gives the protein CASSYQRFRGGETQYF.

The J gene is TRBJ1-2, the V gene TRBV5-1; D is unresolved. Germline lookup yields CDR1 SGHRS and CDR2 YFSETQ. With 0 bases removed from V and 0 bases from J, the gap between germline ends came to 9 bases. The CDR3 loop spans 15 amino acids. CDR3 residues: CASSLAGGPNYGYTF. As DNA, the CDR3 is TGCGCCAGCAGCTTGGCGGGCGGACCTAACTATGGCTACACCTTC.

The chain joins TRBV10-3 to TRBJ1-5; D is possibly TRBD1 (5 bases). CDR3 length: 12 residues. The germline V gene has CDR1 ENHRY and CDR2 SYGVKD. Trimming shortened V by 10 bases and J by 3 bases, and 10 bases separated the two germline ends. This CDR3 reads CASAGTNQPQHF. CDR3 sequence (DNA): TGTGCCAGCGCGGGGACCAATCAGCCCCAGCATTTT.

The chain joins TRBV2 to TRBJ2-5, with D tentatively TRBD2 (8 bases). V lost 7 bases and J lost 4, with 13 bases in between. Germline V gene sequence: CDR1 SNHLY, CDR2 FYNNEI. The length of the CDR3 is 13 residues. CDR3 bases: TGTGCCAGCACACGGGAGGGGGCAGAGACCCAGTACTTC. Translating it yields CASTREGAETQYF.

The chain employs TRBV21-1 and TRBJ2-2; the table gives TRBD2 as D, unverified against the DNA. TRBV21-1 is shown as a pseudogene. The CDR3 length is 16 residues. The CDR3 region has the DNA TGTGCCAGCAGCAAACGGGAGCGGGGGGTTACCGGGGAGCTGTTTTTT. Its translation: CASSKRERGVTGELFF.

The chain is built from TRBV10-3 and TRBJ1-2; D perhaps matches TRBD1 (5 bases). V was clipped by 8 bases and J by 3 bases, with 10 bases between them. There are 12 residues in the CDR3. The germline V gene has CDR1 ENHRY and CDR2 SYGVKD. The CDR3 coding sequence is TGTGCCATCCATGGGGGGGACTATGGCTACACCTTC. Its translation is CAIHGGDYGYTF.